The next 28 T cell receptor beta chains were all read from a single sample in a study of blood T cell repertoires in COVID-19. Sequenced by immunoSEQ multiplex PCR; TCRdb stores in-frame clones only, minus some. The table shows 410,000 or so clones, with 80% to 90% occurring only once. Input material: peripheral blood. Receptors were obtained from a woman in her thirties with active or convalescent COVID-19.

This clone was observed a single time. The gene calls are TRBV9 and TRBJ1-5, with D uncertain. This CDR3 is 13 amino acids long. V was trimmed by 4 bases and J by 4 bases, leaving 9 bases between them. Per the germline V gene, CDR1 is SGDLS and CDR2 is YYNGEE. CDR3 in DNA: TGTGCCAGCAGCACCGGGGAGAATCAGCCCCAGCATTTT. This codes for CASSTGENQPQHF. Together with reference TRBV9 and TRBJ1-5, the CDR3 gives the full variable domain: DSGVTQTPKHLITATGQRVTLRCSPRSGDLSVYWYQQSLDQGLQFLIQYYNGEERAKGNILERFSAQQFPDLHSELNLSSLELGDSALYFCASSTGENQPQHFGDGTRLSIL.

The chain carries TRBV10-1 and TRBJ2-7; D possibly corresponds to TRBD1 (5 bases). Germline CDR1 is WNHNN and CDR2 is SYGVQD (reference sequence). The germline V and J ends were trimmed by 3 bases and 7 bases, with 19 bases remaining between them. This CDR3 has 15 amino acids. The CDR3 DNA reads TGCGCCAGCAGTGACCCTAAGACAGCGCGTGTGGAGCAGTACTTC. This sequence encodes CASSDPKTARVEQYF.

The V gene is TRBV19, the J gene TRBJ1-5, with D possibly being TRBD1 (5 bases). Trimming took off 5 bases at V and 4 bases at J, with 18 bases between the two ends. Germline V lookup: CDR1 LNHDA, CDR2 SQIVND (reference sequence). This CDR3 spans 16 amino acids. CDR3: CASSVLTAGFNQPQHF. In nucleotides, the CDR3 is TGTGCCAGTAGTGTTTTGACAGCAGGTTTTAATCAGCCCCAGCATTTT.

The genes are TRBV7-9 and TRBJ2-5; a weak D match, TRBD1 (5 bases). The CDR3 length is 13 residues. Germline assignment: CDR1 SEHNR and CDR2 FQNEAQ (reference sequence). V gave up 5 bases and J gave up 4 bases, with 11 bases separating them. CDR3 sequence (DNA): TGTGCCAGCAGCAGGACACTCGTAGAGACCCAGTACTTC. This translates into CASSRTLVETQYF.

The count of this clone is one. V and J are TRBV3-1 (or the pseudogene TRBV3-2) and TRBJ2-7; 8 bases are a match to TRBD2. Looked up from germline, CDR1 is LGHDT and CDR2 is YNNKEL (reference sequence). V was clipped by 1 base and J by 2 bases; unmatched bases: 7. This CDR3 has 16 amino acids. CDR3 DNA sequence: TGTGCCAGCAGCCAAGCGCACAGCGGGGGTACCTACGAGCAGTACTTC. Its translation is CASSQAHSGGTYEQYF.

The chain combines TRBV29-1 with TRBJ2-1; 9 bases align to TRBD2. This CDR3 contains 17 residues. Losses at the gene ends were 0 bases for V and 1 base for J; bases not matched to a gene: 7. CDR1 and CDR2 (germline): SQVTM, ANQGSEA. The CDR3 DNA sequence: TGCAGCGTTGAAGAACCTTTTCTAGCGGGATCCTACAATGAGCAGTTCTTC. Translated: CSVEEPFLAGSYNEQFF.

The gene calls are TRBV4-1 and TRBJ2-5, with a tentative D call TRBD1 (6 bases). Germline-derived CDR1 and CDR2 are MGHRA and YSYEKL. V was trimmed by 5 bases and J by 1 base, leaving 17 bases between them. CDR3 length equals 16 residues. The CDR3 is CASSAETETGQETQYF. The CDR3 DNA reads as TGCGCCAGCAGCGCAGAGACGGAGACAGGCCAAGAGACCCAGTACTTC.

The V call is TRBV27, the J call TRBJ2-2, with TRBD1 matching 9 bases. The germline V gene has CDR1 MNHEY and CDR2 SMNVEV (reference sequence). The length of the CDR3 is 15 residues. J gave up 1 base and V 3 bases, and 0 bases lay outside the gene matches. CDR3 bases: TGTGCCAGCAGTTTGGGACAGGGGAACACCGGGGAGCTGTTTTTT. Translated: CASSLGQGNTGELFF.

The gene calls are TRBV7-2 and TRBJ2-7; D ambiguous. The CDR3 covers 12 residues. Trimming shortened V by 3 bases and J by 4 bases, and 7 bases separated the two germline ends. The germline V gene encodes CDR1 SGHTA and CDR2 FQGNSA. The CDR3 sequence is CASSFTEYEQYF. CDR3 coding DNA: TGTGCCAGCAGCTTTACAGAATACGAGCAGTACTTC.

V gene TRBV5-4 combines with J gene TRBJ1-4, with TRBD1 identical over 8 bases. V was clipped by 4 bases and J by 6 bases; unmatched bases: 8. The germline CDR1 and CDR2 sequences are SGHNT and YYREEE (reference sequence). CDR3 length: 15 amino acids. CDR3 sequence: CASSPRTGQDEKLFF. The CDR3 bases are TGTGCCAGCAGCCCAAGGACAGGGCAGGATGAAAAACTGTTTTTT.

The V and J genes are TRBV7-8 and TRBJ1-2; a possible D gene is TRBD1 (5 bases). The germline V and J ends were trimmed by 4 bases and 0 bases, with 6 bases remaining between them. The CDR3 covers 13 residues. The V gene's germline CDR1 is SGHVS and CDR2 FQNEAQ. CDR3 nucleotide sequence: TGTGCCAGCAGCTCCAGGGCTAACTATGGCTACACCTTC. Translation gives CASSSRANYGYTF.

This rearrangement joins TRBV6-5 to TRBJ1-4; TRBD1 might be the D (5 bases). CDR1 MNHEY and CDR2 SVGAGI come from the germline V gene. Deletions cut 5 bases from V and 8 bases from J, with 9 bases between. The length of the CDR3 is 12 residues. The CDR3: CASSQGREKLFF. Written as DNA, the CDR3 is TGTGCCAGCAGTCAGGGAAGGGAAAAACTGTTTTTT.

V usage is TRBV25-1 and J usage is TRBJ2-3; D unclear. Germline CDR1 is MGHDK and CDR2 is SYGVNS. V lost 3 bases to trimming and J lost 5 bases, with 6 bases between them. The CDR3 spans 12 residues. In DNA form, the CDR3 reads TGTGCCAGCAGTGATCTTATAGATACGCAGTATTTT. Protein sequence: CASSDLIDTQYF.

The rearrangement joins TRBV2 to TRBJ1-1, with D uncertain. Germline CDR1 and CDR2: SNHLY and FYNNEI. The ends were cut back, 10 bases at V and 5 bases at J, with 11 bases in the middle. The CDR3 has 11 residues. The CDR3 is CATSEETEAFF. The CDR3 nucleotides are TGTGCCACCTCCGAGGAAACTGAAGCTTTCTTT.

The rearrangement links TRBV5-1 to TRBJ2-5, with D possibly being TRBD1 (6 bases). CDR1 and CDR2 from the germline V gene are SGHRS and YFSETQ. This CDR3 has 15 amino acids. V dropped 2 bases and J dropped 4 bases, with 15 bases sitting between them. CDR3 amino acids: CASSLNQGSGETQYF. DNA of the CDR3: TGCGCCAGCAGCTTAAACCAGGGGTCGGGAGAGACCCAGTACTTC. Full variable domain (rest looked up from reference TRBV5-1 and TRBJ2-5): KAGVTQTPRYLIKTRGQQVTLSCSPISGHRSVSWYQQTPGQGLQFLFEYFSETQRNKGNFPGRFSGRQFSNSRSEMNVSTLELGDSALYLCASSLNQGSGETQYFGPGTRLLVL.

The rearrangement joins TRBV6-5 to TRBJ2-2; a weak D match, TRBD1 (6 bases). V gave up 2 bases and J gave up 0 bases, with 10 bases separating them. The CDR3 length is 16 residues. Germline values: CDR1 MNHEY, CDR2 SVGAGI. CDR3 protein: CASSYRDTTNTGELFF. CDR3 DNA sequence: TGTGCCAGCAGTTACCGGGACACCACGAACACCGGGGAGCTGTTTTTT.

The chain couples TRBV7-9 to TRBJ2-5, with 7 bases that match TRBD1. J was trimmed by 3 bases and V by 5 bases; bases with no gene match: 9. The germline V gene encodes CDR1 SEHNR and CDR2 FQNEAQ (reference sequence). The CDR3 sequence is 15 residues long. The CDR3 bases are TGTGCCAGCAGCGCGTCCAGGGGGTCCAAAGAGACCCAGTACTTC. This codes for CASSASRGSKETQYF.

V is TRBV11-3 and J is TRBJ2-7; 8 bases agree with TRBD2. Trimming at V came to 6 bases and at J to 5 bases, leaving 9 bases not matched to a gene. The CDR3 has 14 residues. Germline CDR1 is SGHNT and CDR2 is YENEEA. The CDR3 protein is CASSLSGSNDEQYF. As DNA, the CDR3 is TGTGCCAGCAGTCTGAGCGGGAGTAACGACGAGCAGTACTTC.

In nucleotides, the CDR3 is TGCAGCCCCTCTGGCTACACCTTC. Protein sequence: CSPSGYTF. This chain links TRBV20-1 with TRBJ1-2; D uncertain. The germline V gene has CDR1 DFQATT and CDR2 SNEGSKA (reference sequence). The CDR3 contains 8 residues.

The chain employs TRBV4-1 and TRBJ2-1; TRBD2 agrees at 7 bases. V lost 1 base to trimming and J lost 10 bases; unmatched junction nucleotides: 10. The CDR3 runs 15 residues. The germline gives CDR1 MGHRA, CDR2 YSYEKL. CDR3 nucleotide sequence: TGCGCCAGCAGCCAAGGACGTGGGAGCGGGACGGAGCAGTTCTTC. Protein product: CASSQGRGSGTEQFF.

The J gene is TRBJ1-3, the V gene TRBV3-1 (or the pseudogene TRBV3-2); D is possibly TRBD1 (5 bases). The CDR3 extends over 16 amino acids. Germline CDR1 LGHDT, CDR2 YNNKEL (reference sequence). The germline V and J ends were trimmed by 0 bases and 6 bases, with 15 bases remaining between them. The CDR3 loop reads CASSQDGRTWKNTIYF. CDR3 bases: TGTGCCAGCAGCCAAGATGGGCGGACATGGAAAAACACCATATATTTT.

V is TRBV12-3 or TRBV12-4 and J is TRBJ1-2; possible D gene TRBD1, 5 bases. CDR3 size: 13 residues. The ends were cut back, 3 bases at V and 4 bases at J, with 9 bases in the middle. The DNA of the CDR3 is TGTGCCAGCAGTTTGCAGGGTCCCTATGGCTACACCTTC. Its translation: CASSLQGPYGYTF.

The V and J genes are TRBV7-9 and TRBJ2-1, with 7 positions matching TRBD2. The V and J ends lost 4 bases and 0 bases, in that order; junction bases with no gene match: 3. Germline loops: CDR1 SEHNR, CDR2 FQNEAQ (reference sequence). The CDR3 totals 15 residues. In DNA form, the CDR3 reads TGTGCCAGCAGCTCGGCGGGAGTCTCCTACAATGAGCAGTTCTTC. Amino acids: CASSSAGVSYNEQFF.

The CDR3 loop reads CASSPIPAGEETQYF. The CDR3 nucleotides read TGCGCCAGCAGTCCGATACCAGCGGGGGAAGAGACCCAGTACTTC. The chain recombines TRBV5-1 with TRBJ2-5, with 8 bases identical to TRBD2. The CDR3 loop spans 15 amino acids. V shed 5 bases, J shed 3 bases, and the junction held 9 bases outside the gene matches. Germline CDR1 reads SGHRS; CDR2 reads YFSETQ.

The J gene is TRBJ2-1, the V gene TRBV19; D is uncertain. The CDR3 spans 14 residues. Germline V gives CDR1 LNHDA, CDR2 SQIVND (reference sequence). V lost 1 base and J lost 3, with 7 bases in between. The CDR3 is CASSIAENYNEQFF. The CDR3 DNA follows: TGTGCCAGTAGTATAGCGGAGAACTACAATGAGCAGTTCTTC.

About this clone itself: At one end, the junction sequence differs from germline, possibly due to a read error. CDR3 in amino acids: CASSLDPRQGREDGYTF. For the CDR3, the DNA is TGTGCCAGCAGTTTAGATCCCCGACAGGGGAGGGAGGATGGCTACACCTTC. This chain uses TRBV11-2 with TRBJ1-2, with 8 bases fitting TRBD1. The germline V gene has CDR1 SGHAT and CDR2 FQNNGV. The CDR3 is made up of 17 amino acids. The variable domain in full, completed from reference TRBV11-2 and TRBJ1-2, reads EAGVAQSPRYKIIEKRQSVAFWCNPISGHATLYWYQQILGQGPKLLIQFQNNGVVDDSQLPKDRFSAERLKGVDSTLKIQPAKLEDSAVYLCASSLDPRQGREDGYTFGSGTRLTVV.

CDR3 loop: CAIGRQDYNQPQHF. CDR3 nucleotide sequence: TGTGCCATCGGCCGCCAAGACTACAATCAGCCCCAGCATTTT. The chain joins TRBV10-3 to TRBJ1-5; D uncertain. From germline, CDR1 is ENHRY and CDR2 SYGVKD. The CDR3 contains 14 residues. The ends were cut back, 8 bases at V and 3 bases at J, with 14 bases in the middle.

The V and J genes are TRBV5-1 and TRBJ1-1; no definite D call. Trimming removed 0 bases at V and 4 bases at J, with 10 bases between. The CDR3 contains 14 residues. Germline CDR1 is SGHRS and CDR2 is YFSETQ. CDR3 residues: CASSLGTVTTEAFF. The CDR3 DNA follows: TGCGCCAGCAGCTTGGGAACAGTGACCACTGAAGCTTTCTTT.